This passage covers 8 T cell receptor beta chains from one sample sequenced in a study of OX40 agonist ivuxolimab in advanced cancers. Measured with immunoSEQ multiplex PCR; TCRdb has only the in-frame clones, and not every one. There are about 30,000 clones in the sample; roughly 83% occur only once, and 25% lies in the top ten. Here the sequenced sample was CD4+ or CD8+ T cells sorted from blood, taken in a trial of the OX40 agonist ivuxolimab. These receptors originate from an adult with an advanced solid tumor such as melanoma, head and neck, liver or kidney cancer.

The rearrangement uses TRBV4-1 and TRBJ1-1; D is perhaps TRBD1 (5 bases). CDR1 is MGHRA, CDR2 YSYEKL, per germline. The V end was cut by 3 bases, the J end by 6 bases, with 11 bases between. This CDR3 region has 13 residues. CDR3 nucleotides: TGCGCCAGCAGCCAGGCGGGGCGGGCTGAAGCTTTCTTT. Protein product: CASSQAGRAEAFF.

The chain is built from TRBV5-1 and TRBJ2-3; 14 bases agree with TRBD2. Germline trimming cut 4 bases from V and 5 bases from J; bases unmatched to any gene: 6. The CDR3 is made up of 16 amino acids. The V gene's germline CDR1 is SGHRS and CDR2 YFSETQ. The DNA for the CDR3 is TGCGCCAGCAGCCCGGGACTAGCGGGAGCGGGAGATACGCAGTATTTT. It is translated as CASSPGLAGAGDTQYF.

This chain uses TRBV2 with TRBJ2-2; 8 positions match TRBD2. Germline assignment: CDR1 SNHLY and CDR2 FYNNEI. The CDR3 length is 14 residues. V trimming: 6 bases; J trimming: 6 bases; junction bases outside the gene matches: 6. The CDR3 sequence is CASRVGLAPGELFF. CDR3 coding DNA: TGTGCCAGCAGGGTAGGACTAGCCCCCGGGGAGCTGTTTTTT.

The J gene is TRBJ2-3, the V gene TRBV27; no definite D call. Looked up from germline, CDR1 is MNHEY and CDR2 is SMNVEV (reference sequence). V dropped 2 bases and J dropped 6 bases, with 12 bases sitting between them. The CDR3 has 14 residues. CDR3 sequence reads: CASSLSLSWDTQYF. DNA for the CDR3: TGTGCCAGCAGTTTAAGTCTATCCTGGGATACGCAGTATTTT.

This clone was seen a few times. V and J are TRBV7-9 and TRBJ2-5; TRBD2 agrees at 12 bases. J gave up 5 bases and V 2 bases, and 15 bases lay outside the gene matches. This CDR3 has 19 amino acids. Germline V gene lookup returns CDR1 SEHNR and CDR2 FQNEAQ (reference sequence). CDR3 nucleotide sequence: TGTGCCAGCAGCTTAACAACCGGGACTAGCGGGTGGCAGGCTGAGACCCAGTACTTC. Amino acids: CASSLTTGTSGWQAETQYF.

This chain links TRBV28 with TRBJ2-7; D not certain. Trimming removed 2 bases at V and 5 bases at J, with 10 bases between. This CDR3 has 13 amino acids. Germline V CDR1 and CDR2: MDHEN, SYDVKM. Written as DNA, the CDR3 is TGTGCCAGCAGTTTACCCGATCAGAACGAGCAGTACTTC. This translates into CASSLPDQNEQYF. The variable domain in full, completed from reference TRBV28 and TRBJ2-7, reads DVKVTQSSRYLVKRTGEKVFLECVQDMDHENMFWYRQDPGLGLRLIYFSYDVKMKEKGDIPEGYSVSREKKERFSLILESASTNQTSMYLCASSLPDQNEQYFGPGTRLTVT.

The chain combines TRBV30 with TRBJ1-1; a weak D match, TRBD1 (5 bases). There are 12 residues in the CDR3. Germline lookup yields CDR1 GTSNPN and CDR2 SVGIG (reference sequence). With 0 bases removed from V and 3 bases from J, the gap between germline ends came to 5 bases. CDR3 DNA sequence: TGTGCCTGGAGTGTGGGGCACACTGAAGCTTTCTTT. Protein: CAWSVGHTEAFF.

This clone is classed as large. The chain carries TRBV10-3 and TRBJ1-1; D may be TRBD1 (5 bases). This CDR3 has 18 residues. Trimming took off 3 bases at V and 7 bases at J, with 27 bases between the two ends. Germline V lookup: CDR1 ENHRY, CDR2 SYGVKD. CDR3: CAISDEQSWGYVADEAFF. The DNA of the CDR3 is TGTGCCATCAGTGATGAACAGTCGTGGGGCTACGTGGCTGATGAAGCTTTCTTT.